This T cell receptor beta chain was observed in a study of T cell responses to AZD1222 COVID-19 vaccine. There are 14 residues in the CDR3. Germline values: CDR1 LNHDA, CDR2 SQIVND (reference sequence). The V end was cut by 2 bases, the J end by 8 bases, with 15 bases between. Only in-frame clones appear in the TCRdb table, and some are missing; sequencing was by immunoSEQ multiplex PCR. The sample includes more than 250,000 clones, over 90% of them seen just once. Sequencing was performed on peripheral blood, taken on day 0 of AZD1222 vaccination. The chain couples TRBV19 to TRBJ1-2; D is ambiguous. The sequence was collected from an adult in good health. The CDR3 region has the DNA TGTGCCAGTAGTATAACGTGGGCCGCAGAGGGCTACACCTTC. Protein sequence: CASSITWAAEGYTF. The entire variable domain, with the rest obtained from reference TRBV19 and TRBJ1-2, is as follows: DGGITQSPKYLFRKEGQNVTLSCEQNLNHDAMYWYRQDPGQGLRLIYYSQIVNDFQKGDIAEGYSVSREKKESFPLTVTSAQKNPTAFYLCASSITWAAEGYTFGSGTRLTVV.